Shown below are 17 T cell receptor beta chains from a single sample sequenced in a study of T cell responses to AZD1222 COVID-19 vaccine. Profiled with immunoSEQ multiplex PCR; TCRdb holds only in-frame clones, not every one. The table lists fewer than 65,000 clones, roughly 90% of them singletons. Sequenced here: peripheral blood, sampled 28 days after the second AZD1222 dose. The receptors were gathered from an adult who received the AZD1222 COVID-19 vaccine.

V gene TRBV6-5 combines with J gene TRBJ1-5, with 8 bases that match TRBD1. V lost 6 bases and J lost 2; bases outside the gene matches: 3. The CDR3 spans 14 residues. CDR1 and CDR2 from the germline V gene are MNHEY and SVGAGI. CDR3 sequence reads: CASRTDRGNQPQHF. Written as DNA, the CDR3 is TGTGCCAGCAGGACGGACAGGGGCAATCAGCCCCAGCATTTT.

Concerning this clone itself: One end of the junction is discordant with germline, which a read error may explain. This chain links TRBV2 with TRBJ2-7, with D maybe TRBD2 (6 bases). The CDR3 consists of 12 residues. CDR1 and CDR2 from the germline V gene are SNHLY and FYNNEI. The CDR3, as DNA: TGTGCCAGCAATCGAAACCGGGACTTCGGTAACTTC. It translates to CASNRNRDFGNF.

The CDR3 here is CATRGGTYNEQFF. CDR3 sequence (DNA): TGTGCCACCCGCGGGGGCACCTACAATGAGCAGTTCTTC. The J gene is TRBJ2-1, the V gene TRBV11-2, with TRBD2 as a possible D gene (7 bases). In germline, CDR1 is SGHAT, CDR2 FQNNGV. The CDR3 is 13 residues long. V was clipped by 10 bases and J by 2 bases, with 12 bases between them. Supplemented by reference TRBV11-2 and TRBJ2-1, the full variable domain reads EAGVAQSPRYKIIEKRQSVAFWCNPISGHATLYWYQQILGQGPKLLIQFQNNGVVDDSQLPKDRFSAERLKGVDSTLKIQPAKLEDSAVYLCATRGGTYNEQFFGPGTRLTVL.

This clone is categorized as medium-sized. The chain has TRBV5-1 and TRBJ2-2; D not resolved. Germline V gene lookup returns CDR1 SGHRS and CDR2 YFSETQ. V dropped 3 bases and J dropped 5 bases, with 8 bases sitting between them. The CDR3 contains 13 residues. The CDR3 DNA sequence: TGCGCCAGCAGCTCTGGATGGACCGGGGAGCTGTTTTTT. It is translated as CASSSGWTGELFF.

This chain uses TRBV4-1 with TRBJ1-5, with D possibly being TRBD1 (5 bases). V was cut by 0 bases and J by 3 bases, with 12 bases left in between. Germline V gives CDR1 MGHRA, CDR2 YSYEKL. The CDR3 contains 16 residues. CDR3 sequence reads: CASSQEGRATNQPQHF. CDR3 coding DNA: TGCGCCAGCAGCCAAGAGGGGCGGGCAACCAATCAGCCCCAGCATTTT.

This clone was seen more than once but under ten times. The chain employs TRBV7-2 and TRBJ1-1; TRBD1 is a possible D gene (5 bases). This CDR3 region has 13 residues. Trimming took off 0 bases at V and 13 bases at J, with 15 bases between the two ends. Germline V gene data show CDR1 as SGHTA and CDR2 as FQGNSA. DNA of the CDR3: TGTGCCAGCAGCTTAGCCCAGGGAACAAGTGGTTTCTTT. Translating gives CASSLAQGTSGFF.

Written as DNA, the CDR3 is TGCGCCAGCAGCCAAGATATCCAGGGCTACGAGCAGTACTTC. The encoded protein is CASSQDIQGYEQYF. V gene TRBV4-1 combines with J gene TRBJ2-7; D is perhaps TRBD1 (5 bases). Between the trimmed V and J ends, which lost 0 bases and 3 bases, there was a span of 9 bases. The CDR3 loop spans 14 amino acids. Per germline, CDR1 MGHRA and CDR2 YSYEKL.

The rearrangement uses TRBV4-3 and TRBJ1-4; 8 nucleotides agree with TRBD1. With V trimmed by 0 bases and J by 7 bases, 7 bases remained unmatched. This CDR3 is built from 16 residues. Per the germline V gene, CDR1 is LGHNA and CDR2 is YSLEER. The CDR3 region is CASSQERTGFGEKLFF. Written as DNA, the CDR3 is TGCGCCAGCAGCCAAGAAAGGACAGGGTTCGGTGAAAAACTGTTTTTT.

This chain connects TRBV24-1 to TRBJ1-4, with a weak D call TRBD1 (5 bases). Germline V gene sequence: CDR1 KGHDR, CDR2 SFDVKD. V lost 5 bases, J lost 7 bases, and 13 bases lay in between. CDR3 length: 14 residues. DNA for the CDR3: TGTGCCACCAGTGGGGGACGGAACCCTGAAAAACTGTTTTTT. Its translation is CATSGGRNPEKLFF.

The V and J genes are TRBV7-9 and TRBJ2-5; D is possibly TRBD1 (5 bases). This CDR3 region has 16 residues. V dropped 4 bases and J dropped 2 bases, with 17 bases sitting between them. Germline V CDR1 and CDR2: SEHNR, FQNEAQ (reference sequence). CDR3 in amino acids: CASSSSQVLRQETQYF. CDR3 nucleotides: TGTGCCAGCAGCTCCTCACAGGTCCTCAGACAAGAGACCCAGTACTTC.

The chain is built from TRBV6-5 and TRBJ2-3; D not resolved. The germline V and J ends were trimmed by 6 bases and 1 base, with 14 bases remaining between them. In germline, CDR1 is MNHEY, CDR2 SVGAGI. CDR3 size: 15 residues. The CDR3 sequence is CASRPRRVGTDTQYF. The CDR3 DNA follows: TGTGCCAGCAGACCGAGAAGAGTTGGCACAGATACGCAGTATTTT.

This chain links TRBV6-5 with TRBJ2-7; maybe TRBD1 (6 bases). V was shortened by 11 bases and J by 3 bases, with 14 bases between the two germline ends. Germline V gives CDR1 MNHEY, CDR2 SVGAGI. The CDR3 is 12 amino acids. The CDR3 sequence: CAFGEGGYEQYF. In nucleotides, the CDR3 is TGTGCCTTCGGAGAAGGGGGCTACGAGCAGTACTTC.

A single count supports this clone. The CDR3 DNA follows: TGTGCCAGCAGCTTAGGGCCTCGGGGGGCCCACTATGGCTACACCTTC. As protein: CASSLGPRGAHYGYTF. J is TRBJ1-2 and V is TRBV11-3; a possible D gene is TRBD1 (6 bases). CDR3 length: 16 amino acids. Trimming left V 1 base short and J 3 bases short, with 15 bases between. CDR1 is SGHNT, CDR2 YENEEA, per germline.

Comments on this clone: Other DNA sequences from this sample encode an identical CDR3 as well. This chain links TRBV9 with TRBJ2-1, with TRBD2 matching 10 bases. CDR3 length: 13 amino acids. Germline V gives CDR1 SGDLS, CDR2 YYNGEE. V dropped 7 bases and J dropped 5; count of bases not matched to a gene: 3. CDR3 residues: CASSGLADNEQFF. CDR3 sequence (DNA): TGTGCCAGCTCAGGACTAGCGGACAATGAGCAGTTCTTC.

This chain joins TRBV4-2 and TRBJ2-1, with 13 nucleotides matching TRBD2. The CDR3 runs to 14 residues. Germline CDR1 reads LGHNA; CDR2 reads YNFKEQ. V gave up 4 bases and J gave up 8 bases; unmatched junction bases: 2. CDR3 sequence reads: CASSPGLAGYEQFF. In DNA, the CDR3 is TGTGCCAGCAGCCCGGGACTAGCGGGATATGAGCAGTTCTTC.

The V and J genes are TRBV3-1 (or the pseudogene TRBV3-2) and TRBJ2-3; maybe TRBD2 (5 bases). The CDR3 has 15 residues. Trimming cost V 6 bases and J 4 bases, with 17 bases left between them. Per the germline V gene, CDR1 is LGHDT and CDR2 is YNNKEL (reference sequence). This CDR3 is CASRRDVVSADTQYF. The DNA for the CDR3 is TGTGCCAGCAGACGGGATGTAGTAAGCGCAGATACGCAGTATTTT.

The V call is TRBV5-1, the J call TRBJ1-2; TRBD1 matches 8 bases. The CDR3 is 16 residues long. CDR1 and CDR2 from the germline V gene are SGHRS and YFSETQ. V was pared by 0 bases and J by 8 bases, with 12 bases of the junction left unmatched. The DNA for the CDR3 is TGCGCCAGCAGCTTGGCCCCCCAGGACAGGGTCTTGGGCTACACCTTC. Residues: CASSLAPQDRVLGYTF. Together with reference TRBV5-1 and TRBJ1-2, the CDR3 gives the full variable domain: KAGVTQTPRYLIKTRGQQVTLSCSPISGHRSVSWYQQTPGQGLQFLFEYFSETQRNKGNFPGRFSGRQFSNSRSEMNVSTLELGDSALYLCASSLAPQDRVLGYTFGSGTRLTVV.